Listed below are T cell receptor beta chains from one sample, sequenced in a study of control samples from healthy donors and cancer patients. The assay was immunoSEQ multiplex PCR, and TCRdb's table has in-frame clones only and misses some. The sample records some 410,000 clones, more than 80% being singletons. The sample consisted of PBMCs. The receptors come from a man aged 35 to 55 with head and neck cancer. CDR3s leave out the opening cysteine and the closing phenylalanine or tryptophan.

TRBJ1-1,TRBV21-1,ASSKVGGNTEAF
TRBJ1-6,TRBV3-1/TRBV3-2,ASSPSPTMYNSPLH
TRBJ2-7,TRBV6-6,ASTKTGDVNEQY
TRBJ1-6,TRBV2,ASQTSSYNSPLH
TRBJ2-1,TRBV6-5,ASISPGYNEQF
TRBJ2-7,TRBV5-4,ASSRGDTGEQY
TRBJ2-2,TRBV7-9,ASSSSGPQTNTGELF
TRBJ2-5,TRBV7-2,ASRSLQAEGETQY
TRBJ1-2,TRBV5-1,ASSLEGTEYGYT
TRBJ1-5,TRBV6-5,ASSYSGEGNQLQH
TRBJ1-2,TRBV7-9,ASSGRGSGGYYGYT
TRBJ1-5,TRBV15,ATSSPTGRGQPQH
TRBJ1-4,TRBV19,ASRSRQGLEKLF
TRBJ2-1,TRBV19,ASTPQKDLYNEQF
TRBJ2-7,TRBV25-1,ASSDRGRGMLEQY
TRBJ1-1,TRBV3-1/TRBV3-2,ASRPGENTEAF
TRBJ1-2,TRBV18,ASSPRDDGNYGYT
TRBJ2-7,TRBV10-2,ASYDSGGESYEQY
TRBJ2-1,TRBV28,ASSITSGYNEQF
TRBJ1-2,TRBV28,ASTYLDRDSYGYT
TRBJ1-2,TRBV7-9,ASSLDQGALGYT
TRBJ1-4,TRBV28,ASSLSLQPDIPKLGEKLF
TRBJ2-7,TRBV19,ASSITKDSYEQY
TRBJ1-5,TRBV29-1,SVFGAGGQPQH
TRBJ2-7,TRBV19,ASSVDMGQGIVIYEQY
TRBJ1-1,TRBV18,ASSPPYQTNTEAF
TRBJ2-2,TRBV30,ALRFAETNTGELF
TRBJ2-7,TRBV10-2,ASTRGGQGAHEQY
TRBJ2-5,TRBV29-1,SVELGWGETQY
TRBJ1-5,TRBV3-1/TRBV3-2,ASSPGTGAQPQH
TRBJ1-1,TRBV7-9,ASSLEAIPKTEAF
TRBJ1-1,TRBV28,ASSPRDRVSEAF
TRBJ1-5,TRBV18,ASSLGYGREGNQPQH
TRBJ1-1,TRBV5-6,ASSLGGLEAF
TRBJ2-3,TRBV7-9,ASNLPDFSTDTQY
TRBJ1-1,TRBV29-1,SVEGFMNTEAF
TRBJ2-6,TRBV7-3,ASSLTIQGFDRSGANVLT
TRBJ2-1,TRBV11-2,ASSPVRGASYNEQF
TRBJ2-3,TRBV19,ASGRTSDSTDTQY
TRBJ2-7,TRBV5-6,ASSLFGVTSGALYYEQY
TRBJ2-5,TRBV24-1,ATSDLENRARGVQETQY
TRBJ1-5,TRBV6-2/TRBV6-3,ASSYDNQPQH
TRBJ2-1,TRBV7-3,ASSGGPGLAGVDEQF
TRBJ2-3,TRBV5-4,ASSHPPTGGSTDTQY
TRBJ2-7,TRBV11-2,ASSSAWTDSYEQY
TRBJ2-2,TRBV19,ASTLWGTANGGELF
TRBJ1-4,TRBV4-1,ASSQPLSTNEKLF
TRBJ2-1,TRBV6-5,ASSKRVGGNEQF
TRBJ1-1,TRBV5-1,ASRNQGGTEAF
TRBJ1-5,TRBV30,AWSVSGTQPQH
TRBJ1-2,TRBV28,ASSPRGQGANYGYT
TRBJ1-4,TRBV28,ASSLGHTAHATNEKLF
TRBJ2-1,TRBV19,ASSMEHSGRGTSRQF
TRBJ1-5,TRBV3-1/TRBV3-2,ASSQGGAVGNQPQH
TRBJ2-7,TRBV29-1,SASGTAYEQY
TRBJ2-2,TRBV12-3/TRBV12-4,ASREDRGMELF
TRBJ2-2,TRBV7-3,ASSRGTSVDTGELF
TRBJ1-1,TRBV29-1,SARDRNTEAF
TRBJ2-1,TRBV10-3,AISDTGRNEQF
TRBJ2-7,TRBV5-1,ASSFGDAAYEQY